This entry is about one T cell receptor beta chain. Its antigen is unknown. Treatment in this sample: some 19 received Ad26.COV2.S at low or high dose, single or two shots; 5 received placebo; per-sample allocation not given. Sampling was performed 63 days after the first vaccine or placebo injection. Ad26 vector vaccine expressed Wuhan-strain SARS-CoV-2 spike. V shed 1 base and J 4 bases; nucleotides not matched to a gene: 15. The V gene's germline CDR1 is WNHNN and CDR2 SYGVQD (reference sequence). The CDR3 contains 19 residues. The sample originates from a study of Ad26.COV2.S vaccination and SARS-CoV-2 variants. Overall study context: Administration of Ad26.COV2.S was intramuscular, either once or twice 56 days apart. Study conclusions and caveats: Post-vaccination breadth of spike-specific CD8+ and CD4+ T cell responses was reportedly substantial. TCR breadth and depth analyses may have underestimated total T cell responses.

Libraries were prepared by immunoSEQ multiplex PCR; TCRdb keeps only in-frame clonotypes and omits some of them. The sample yields approximately 300,000 clones, around four fifths seen once. The rearrangement joins TRBV10-1 to TRBJ2-1, with TRBD2 identical over 8 bases. This specimen was peripheral blood, taken in a trial of Ad26.COV2.S vaccine versus placebo. The origin of this receptor is a person aged 18-60 years who received the Ad26.COV2.S COVID-19 vaccine or a placebo. CDR3 nucleotide sequence: TGCGCCAGCAGTGAGTGTAGTCTAGCGGGCCTAAGAGGGTACAATGAGCAGTTCTTC. The encoded protein is CASSECSLAGLRGYNEQFF.